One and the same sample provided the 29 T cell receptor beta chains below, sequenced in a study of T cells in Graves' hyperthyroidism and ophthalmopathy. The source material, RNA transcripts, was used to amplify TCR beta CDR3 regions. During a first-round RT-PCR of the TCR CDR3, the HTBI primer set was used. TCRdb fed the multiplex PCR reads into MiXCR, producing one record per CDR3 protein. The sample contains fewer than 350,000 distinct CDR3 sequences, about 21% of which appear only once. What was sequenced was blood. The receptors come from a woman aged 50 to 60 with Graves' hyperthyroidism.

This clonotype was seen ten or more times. The CDR3 DNA sequence: TGTGCCAGCAGTTTATGGGGCCCGGGACAGCCCTACGAGCAGTACTTC. This sequence encodes CASSLWGPGQPYEQYF. V gene TRBV28 combines with J gene TRBJ2-7; 7 nucleotides line up with TRBD1. This CDR3 is built from 16 residues. Germline V gives CDR1 MDHEN, CDR2 SYDVKM. V trimming: 0 bases; J trimming: 2 bases; junction bases outside the gene matches: 7. Based on the CDR3 plus reference TRBV28 and TRBJ2-7, the full variable domain is DVKVTQSSRYLVKRTGEKVFLECVQDMDHENMFWYRQDPGLGLRLIYFSYDVKMKEKGDIPEGYSVSREKKERFSLILESASTNQTSMYLCASSLWGPGQPYEQYFGPGTRLTVT.

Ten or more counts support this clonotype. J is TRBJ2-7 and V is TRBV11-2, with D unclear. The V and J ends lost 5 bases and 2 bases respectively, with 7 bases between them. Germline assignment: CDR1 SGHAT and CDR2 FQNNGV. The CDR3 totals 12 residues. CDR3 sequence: CASSPQPYEQYF. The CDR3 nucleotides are TGTGCCAGCAGCCCACAACCCTACGAGCAGTACTTC.

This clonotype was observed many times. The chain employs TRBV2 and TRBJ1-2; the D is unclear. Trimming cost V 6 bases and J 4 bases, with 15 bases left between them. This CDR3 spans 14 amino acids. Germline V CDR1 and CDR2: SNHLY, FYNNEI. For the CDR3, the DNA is TGTGCCAGCAGAAAAACTAACAGTCCCTATGGCTACACCTTC. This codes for CASRKTNSPYGYTF.

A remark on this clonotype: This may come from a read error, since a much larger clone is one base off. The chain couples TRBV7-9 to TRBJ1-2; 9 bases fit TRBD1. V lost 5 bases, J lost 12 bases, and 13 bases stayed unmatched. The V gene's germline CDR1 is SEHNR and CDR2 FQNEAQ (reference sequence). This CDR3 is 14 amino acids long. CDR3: CASSQQGATYGHTF. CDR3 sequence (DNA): TGTGCCAGCAGCCAACAGGGGGCGACGTACGGCCACACCTTC.

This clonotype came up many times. DNA of the CDR3: TGTGCCAGCAGTGAAGAGGGACAGGTCCTCGGGGGCTACACCTTC. This sequence encodes CASSEEGQVLGGYTF. The V and J genes are TRBV2 and TRBJ1-2, with 8 bases matching TRBD1. This CDR3 region has 15 residues. V lost 1 base and J lost 8; bases outside the gene matches: 9. Germline CDR1 is SNHLY and CDR2 is FYNNEI.

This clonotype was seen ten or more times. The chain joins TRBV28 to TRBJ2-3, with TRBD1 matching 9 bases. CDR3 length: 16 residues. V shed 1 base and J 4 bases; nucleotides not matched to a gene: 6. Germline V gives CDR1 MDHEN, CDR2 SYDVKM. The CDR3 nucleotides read TGTGCCAGCAGTTTATCAGAGACAGGGGGAGCAGATACGCAGTATTTT. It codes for CASSLSETGGADTQYF.

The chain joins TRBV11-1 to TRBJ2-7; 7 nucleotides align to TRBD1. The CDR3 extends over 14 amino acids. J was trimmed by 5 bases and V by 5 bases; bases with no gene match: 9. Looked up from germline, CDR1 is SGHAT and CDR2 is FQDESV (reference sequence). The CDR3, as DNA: TGTGCCAGCAGCACTCAGGCAGGGGGAAACGAGCAGTACTTC. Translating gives CASSTQAGGNEQYF.

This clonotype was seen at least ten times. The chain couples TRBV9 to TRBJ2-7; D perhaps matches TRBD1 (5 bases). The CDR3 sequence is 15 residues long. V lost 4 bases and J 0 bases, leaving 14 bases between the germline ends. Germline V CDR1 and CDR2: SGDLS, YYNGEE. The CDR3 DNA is TGTGCCAGCAGCCCAGGGATCGCTGACTCCTACGAGCAGTACTTC. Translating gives CASSPGIADSYEQYF.

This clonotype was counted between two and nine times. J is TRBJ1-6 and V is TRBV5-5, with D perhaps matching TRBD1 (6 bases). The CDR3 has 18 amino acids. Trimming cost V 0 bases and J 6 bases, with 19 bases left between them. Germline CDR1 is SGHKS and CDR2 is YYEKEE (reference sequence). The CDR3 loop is CASSLAIGGASANSPLHF. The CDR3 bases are TGTGCCAGCAGCTTGGCCATTGGGGGCGCGTCGGCTAATTCACCCCTCCACTTT.

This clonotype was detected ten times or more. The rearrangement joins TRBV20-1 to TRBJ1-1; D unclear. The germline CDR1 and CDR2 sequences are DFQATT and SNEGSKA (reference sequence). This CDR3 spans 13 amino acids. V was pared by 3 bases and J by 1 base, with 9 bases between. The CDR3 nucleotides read TGCAGTGCTAGGAGTCATTCGAACACTGAAGCTTTCTTT. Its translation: CSARSHSNTEAFF.

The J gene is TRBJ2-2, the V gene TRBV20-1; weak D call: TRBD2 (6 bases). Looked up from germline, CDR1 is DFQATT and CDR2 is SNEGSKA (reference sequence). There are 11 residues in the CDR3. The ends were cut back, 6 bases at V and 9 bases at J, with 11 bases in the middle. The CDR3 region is CSAPGLRELFF. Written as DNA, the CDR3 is TGCAGTGCCCCGGGACTGAGGGAGCTGTTTTTT.

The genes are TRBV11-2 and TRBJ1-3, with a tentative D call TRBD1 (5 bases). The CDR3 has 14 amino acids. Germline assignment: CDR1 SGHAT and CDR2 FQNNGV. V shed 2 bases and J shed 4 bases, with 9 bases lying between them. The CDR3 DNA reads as TGTGCCAGCAGCTTAAATCGACAGGGAAACACCATATATTTT. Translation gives CASSLNRQGNTIYF.

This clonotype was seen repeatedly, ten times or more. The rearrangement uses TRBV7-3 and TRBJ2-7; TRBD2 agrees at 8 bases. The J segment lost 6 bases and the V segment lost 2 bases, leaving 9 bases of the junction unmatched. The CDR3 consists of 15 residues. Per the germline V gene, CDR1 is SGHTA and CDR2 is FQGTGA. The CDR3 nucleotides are TGTGCCAGCAGCTTATCACCAGCGGGAGTCTCCGAGCAGTACTTC. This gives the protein CASSLSPAGVSEQYF.

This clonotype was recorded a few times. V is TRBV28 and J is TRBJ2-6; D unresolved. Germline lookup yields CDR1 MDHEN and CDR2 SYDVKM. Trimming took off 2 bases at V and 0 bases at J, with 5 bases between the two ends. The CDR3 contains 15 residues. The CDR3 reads CASSLPSSGANVLTF. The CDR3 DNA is TGTGCCAGCAGTTTACCGAGCTCTGGGGCCAACGTCCTGACTTTC.

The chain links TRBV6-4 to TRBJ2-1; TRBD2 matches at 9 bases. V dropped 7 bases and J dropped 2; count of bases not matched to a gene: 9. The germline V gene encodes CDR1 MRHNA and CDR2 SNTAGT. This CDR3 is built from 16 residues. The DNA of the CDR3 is TGTGCCAGCACCCCCCGAGTAGCGGGGGCCTACAATGAGCAGTTCTTC. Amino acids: CASTPRVAGAYNEQFF.

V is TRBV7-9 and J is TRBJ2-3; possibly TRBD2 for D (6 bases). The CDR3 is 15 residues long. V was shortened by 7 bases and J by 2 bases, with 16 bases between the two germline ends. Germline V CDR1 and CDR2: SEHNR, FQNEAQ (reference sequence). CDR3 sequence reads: CASIFGGTLTDTQYF. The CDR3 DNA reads TGTGCCAGCATCTTCGGAGGGACCCTCACAGATACGCAGTATTTT.

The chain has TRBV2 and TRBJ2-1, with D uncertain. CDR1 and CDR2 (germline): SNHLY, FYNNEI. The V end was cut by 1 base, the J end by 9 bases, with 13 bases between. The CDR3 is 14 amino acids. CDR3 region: CASSEGVQRTEQFF. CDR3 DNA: TGTGCCAGCAGTGAAGGGGTCCAGCGAACTGAGCAGTTCTTC.

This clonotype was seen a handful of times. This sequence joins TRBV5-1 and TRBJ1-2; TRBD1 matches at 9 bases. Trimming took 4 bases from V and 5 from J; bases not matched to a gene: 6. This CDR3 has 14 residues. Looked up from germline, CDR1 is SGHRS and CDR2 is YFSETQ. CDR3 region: CASSVTGGEYGYTF. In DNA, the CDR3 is TGCGCCAGCAGCGTAACAGGGGGCGAATATGGCTACACCTTC.

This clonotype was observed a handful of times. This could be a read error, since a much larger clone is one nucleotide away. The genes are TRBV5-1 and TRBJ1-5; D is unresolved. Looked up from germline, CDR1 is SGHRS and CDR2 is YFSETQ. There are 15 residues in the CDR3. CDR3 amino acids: CASGLGGSNNQPQHF. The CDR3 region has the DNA TGCGCCAGCGGCTTGGGCGGAAGTAACAATCAGCCCCAGCATTTT.

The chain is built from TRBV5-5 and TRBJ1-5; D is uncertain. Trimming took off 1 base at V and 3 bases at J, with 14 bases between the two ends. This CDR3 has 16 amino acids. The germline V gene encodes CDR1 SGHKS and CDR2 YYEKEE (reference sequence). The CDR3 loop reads CASSLMAPLINQPQHF. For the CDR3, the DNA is TGTGCCAGCAGCTTGATGGCCCCGTTGATCAATCAGCCCCAGCATTTT.

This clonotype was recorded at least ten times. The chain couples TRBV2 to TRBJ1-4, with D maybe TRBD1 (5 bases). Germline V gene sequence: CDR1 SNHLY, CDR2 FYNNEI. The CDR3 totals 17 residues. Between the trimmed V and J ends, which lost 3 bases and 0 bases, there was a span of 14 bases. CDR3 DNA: TGTGCCAGCAGTGAGAGGGGCCGGGCCGCAACTAATGAAAAACTGTTTTTT. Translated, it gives CASSERGRAATNEKLFF.

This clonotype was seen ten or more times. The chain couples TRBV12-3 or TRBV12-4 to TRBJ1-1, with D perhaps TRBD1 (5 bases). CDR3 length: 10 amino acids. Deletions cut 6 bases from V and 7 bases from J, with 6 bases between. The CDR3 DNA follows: TGTGCCAGCAGGGGACTTGAAGCTTTCTTT. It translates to CASRGLEAFF.

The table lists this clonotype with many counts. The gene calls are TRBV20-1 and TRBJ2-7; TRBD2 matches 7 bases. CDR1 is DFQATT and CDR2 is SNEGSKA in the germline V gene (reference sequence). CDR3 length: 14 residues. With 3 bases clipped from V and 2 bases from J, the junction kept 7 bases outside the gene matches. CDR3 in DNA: TGCAGTGCTAGCTGGGCGGGAGACCCCTACGAGCAGTACTTC. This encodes CSASWAGDPYEQYF.

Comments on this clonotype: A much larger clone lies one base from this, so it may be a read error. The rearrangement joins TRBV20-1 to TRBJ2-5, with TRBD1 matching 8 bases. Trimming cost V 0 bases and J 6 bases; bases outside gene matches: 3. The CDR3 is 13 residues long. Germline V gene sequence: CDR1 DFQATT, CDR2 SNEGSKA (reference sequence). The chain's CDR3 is CSAREDRGKTQYF. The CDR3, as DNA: TGCAGTGCTAGAGAAGACAGGGGCAAGACCCAGTACTTC.

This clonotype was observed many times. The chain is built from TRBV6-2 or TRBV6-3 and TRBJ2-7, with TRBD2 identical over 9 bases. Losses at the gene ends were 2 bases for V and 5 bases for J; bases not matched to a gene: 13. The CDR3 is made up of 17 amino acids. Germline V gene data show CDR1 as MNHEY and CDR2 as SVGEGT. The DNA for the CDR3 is TGTGCCAGCAGTTACCTCAGGAGAGCGGGGGGCCTCCACGAGCAGTACTTC. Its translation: CASSYLRRAGGLHEQYF.

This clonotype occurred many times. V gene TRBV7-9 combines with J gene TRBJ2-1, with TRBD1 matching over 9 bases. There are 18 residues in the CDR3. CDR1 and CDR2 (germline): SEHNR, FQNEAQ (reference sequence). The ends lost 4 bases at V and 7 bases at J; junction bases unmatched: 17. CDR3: CASSYQIIRDRDPNEQFF. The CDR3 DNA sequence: TGTGCCAGCAGCTATCAAATCATCCGGGACAGGGACCCGAATGAGCAGTTCTTC.

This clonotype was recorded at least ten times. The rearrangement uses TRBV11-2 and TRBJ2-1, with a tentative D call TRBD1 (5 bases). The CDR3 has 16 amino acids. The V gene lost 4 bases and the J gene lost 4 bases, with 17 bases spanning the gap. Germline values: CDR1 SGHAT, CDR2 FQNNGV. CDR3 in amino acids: CASSSIDRGHYNEQFF. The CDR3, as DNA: TGTGCCAGCAGCTCCATAGACAGAGGACATTACAATGAGCAGTTCTTC. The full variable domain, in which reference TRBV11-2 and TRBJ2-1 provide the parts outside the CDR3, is EAGVAQSPRYKIIEKRQSVAFWCNPISGHATLYWYQQILGQGPKLLIQFQNNGVVDDSQLPKDRFSAERLKGVDSTLKIQPAKLEDSAVYLCASSSIDRGHYNEQFFGPGTRLTVL.

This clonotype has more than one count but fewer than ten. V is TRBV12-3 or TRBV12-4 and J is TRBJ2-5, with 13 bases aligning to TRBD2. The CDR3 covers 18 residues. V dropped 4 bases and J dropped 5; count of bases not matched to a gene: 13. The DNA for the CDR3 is TGTGCCAGCAGTTCGGGACTAGCGGGACCTGTTTCTTGGGAGACCCAGTACTTC. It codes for CASSSGLAGPVSWETQYF.

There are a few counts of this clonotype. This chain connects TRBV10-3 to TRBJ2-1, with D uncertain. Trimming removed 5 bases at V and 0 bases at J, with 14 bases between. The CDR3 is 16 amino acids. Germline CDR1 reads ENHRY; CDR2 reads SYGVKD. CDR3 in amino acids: CAISFRRGISYNEQFF. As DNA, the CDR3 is TGTGCCATCAGTTTCCGACGCGGTATCTCCTACAATGAGCAGTTCTTC.